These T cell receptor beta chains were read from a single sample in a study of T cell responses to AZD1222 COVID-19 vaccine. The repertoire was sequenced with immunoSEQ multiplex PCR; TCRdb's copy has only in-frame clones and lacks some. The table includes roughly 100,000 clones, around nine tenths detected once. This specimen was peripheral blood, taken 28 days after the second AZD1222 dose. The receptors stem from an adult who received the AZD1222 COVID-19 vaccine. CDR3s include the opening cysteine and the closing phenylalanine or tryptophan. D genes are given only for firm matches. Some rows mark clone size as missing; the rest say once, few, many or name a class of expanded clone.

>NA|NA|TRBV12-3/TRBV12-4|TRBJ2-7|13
CASSEGGNYEQYF
TGTGCCAGCAGTGAGGGCGGGAACTACGAGCAGTACTTC
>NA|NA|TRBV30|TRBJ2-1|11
CAWSRYNEQFF
TGTGCCTGGAGTCGGTACAATGAGCAGTTCTTC
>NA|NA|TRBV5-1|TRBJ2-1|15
CASSLQRPPYNEQFF
TGCGCCAGCAGCTTGCAAAGACCCCCCTACAATGAGCAGTTCTTC
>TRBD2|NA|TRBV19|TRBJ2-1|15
CATPETSGKYNEQFF
TGTGCCACCCCAGAGACTAGCGGGAAGTACAATGAGCAGTTCTTC
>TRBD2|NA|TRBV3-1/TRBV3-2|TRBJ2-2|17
CASSRRIGTSFGGELFF
TGTGCCAGCAGCCGACGTATCGGGACTAGCTTTGGCGGGGAGCTGTTTTTT
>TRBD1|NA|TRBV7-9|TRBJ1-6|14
CASSFTGGNSPLHF
TGTGCCAGCAGCTTTACAGGGGGTAATTCACCCCTCCACTTT
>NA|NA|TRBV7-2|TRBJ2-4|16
CASGLARRGDENIQYF
TGTGCCAGCGGACTGGCCCGGAGGGGGGATGAAAACATTCAGTACTTC
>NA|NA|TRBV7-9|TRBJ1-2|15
CASSPPPGTNYGYTF
TGTGCCAGCAGCCCCCCCCCGGGAACTAACTATGGCTACACCTTC
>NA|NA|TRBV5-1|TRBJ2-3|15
CASSPGGSSTDTQYF
TGCGCCAGCAGCCCCGGGGGCTCTAGCACAGATACGCAGTATTTT
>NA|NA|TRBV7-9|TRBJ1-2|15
CASSSVYEGQYGYTF
TGTGCCAGCAGCTCCGTATATGAAGGACAGTATGGCTACACCTTC
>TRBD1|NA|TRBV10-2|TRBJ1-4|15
CASSSPGQGNEKLFF
TGCGCCAGCAGTTCACCGGGACAGGGGAATGAAAAACTGTTTTTT
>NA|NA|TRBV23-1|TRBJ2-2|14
CASSPGVGTGELFF
TGCGCCAGCTCACCGGGGGTAGGTACCGGGGAGCTGTTTTTT
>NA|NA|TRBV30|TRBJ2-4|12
CAWIGPGVIQYF
TGTGCCTGGATTGGTCCAGGGGTTATTCAGTACTTC
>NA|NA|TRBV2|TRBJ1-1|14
CASSPLGTNTEAFF
TGTGCCAGCTCCCCTCTCGGGACAAACACTGAAGCTTTCTTT
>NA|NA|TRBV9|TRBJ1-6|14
CASSVEAGNSPLHF
TGTGCCAGCAGCGTAGAGGCAGGAAATTCACCCCTCCACTTT
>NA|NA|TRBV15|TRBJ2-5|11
CATSLGETQYF
TGTGCCACCAGTCTAGGAGAGACCCAGTACTTC
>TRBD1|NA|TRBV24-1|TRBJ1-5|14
CATSERTGRSAQHF
TGTGCCACCAGTGAGCGGACAGGGAGATCGGCCCAGCATTTT
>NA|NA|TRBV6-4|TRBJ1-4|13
CASSRDQNEKLFF
TGTGCCAGCAGCAGGGATCAGAATGAAAAACTGTTTTTT
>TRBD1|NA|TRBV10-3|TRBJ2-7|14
CATGRGQSTYEQYF
TGTGCCACCGGTAGGGGACAGTCAACTTACGAGCAGTACTTC
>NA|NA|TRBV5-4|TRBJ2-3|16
CASSLGDSFSTDTQYF
TGTGCCAGCAGCTTAGGCGACAGCTTTAGCACAGATACGCAGTATTTT
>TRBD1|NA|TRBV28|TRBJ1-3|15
CASTRQGESGNTIYF
TGTGCCAGCACCCGACAGGGGGAGTCTGGAAACACCATATATTTT
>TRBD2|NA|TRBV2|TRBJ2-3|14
CASQPGGSTDTQYF
TGTGCCAGTCAACCCGGCGGGAGTACAGATACGCAGTATTTT
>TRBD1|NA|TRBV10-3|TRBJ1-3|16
CAIRSGQGLTGNTIYF
TGTGCCATCAGATCGGGACAGGGGTTGACTGGAAACACCATATATTTT
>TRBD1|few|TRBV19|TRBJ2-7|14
CASSPGQGVGEQYF
TGTGCCAGTAGCCCGGGACAGGGCGTAGGCGAGCAGTACTTC
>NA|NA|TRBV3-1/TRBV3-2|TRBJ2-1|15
CASSQGIRATNEQFF
TGTGCCAGCAGCCAAGGGATTCGGGCCACGAATGAGCAGTTCTTC
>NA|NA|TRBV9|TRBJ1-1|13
CASSPRTLTEAFF
TGTGCCAGCAGCCCCCGGACATTAACTGAAGCTTTCTTT
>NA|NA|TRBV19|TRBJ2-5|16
CASSMAWRRMMETQYF
TGTGCCAGTAGTATGGCATGGCGGAGAATGATGGAGACCCAGTACTTC
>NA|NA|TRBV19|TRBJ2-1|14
CASSPPEWLNEQFF
TGTGCCAGTAGCCCTCCCGAGTGGCTCAATGAGCAGTTCTTC
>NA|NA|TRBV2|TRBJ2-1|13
CASALGTGREQFF
TGTGCCAGTGCGTTGGGGACTGGGAGAGAGCAGTTCTTC
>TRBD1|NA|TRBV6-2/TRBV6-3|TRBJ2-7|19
CASSYSTSPGTGSHYEQYF
TGTGCCAGCAGTTACTCCACCTCGCCCGGGACAGGGAGCCATTACGAGCAGTACTTC
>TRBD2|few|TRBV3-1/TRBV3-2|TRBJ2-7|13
CASSLGRGYEQYF
TGTGCCAGCAGCCTCGGGAGGGGCTACGAGCAGTACTTC
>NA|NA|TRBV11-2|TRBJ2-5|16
CASSDSGTHLGETQYF
TGTGCCAGCAGCGACTCCGGGACGCATCTCGGGGAGACCCAGTACTTC
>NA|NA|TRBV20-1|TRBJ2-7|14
CSASSRDGPYEQYF
TGCAGTGCTAGTTCACGTGACGGGCCTTACGAGCAGTACTTC
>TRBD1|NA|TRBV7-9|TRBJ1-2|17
CASSLQSGSGQGAGYTF
TGTGCCAGCAGCTTACAGTCCGGGTCGGGACAGGGGGCTGGCTACACCTTC
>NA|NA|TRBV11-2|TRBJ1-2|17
CASSPRTAVHALYGYTF
TGTGCCAGCAGCCCTCGGACAGCGGTTCACGCCTTGTATGGCTACACCTTC
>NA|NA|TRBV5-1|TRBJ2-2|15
CASSLADSYTGELFF
TGCGCCAGCAGCTTGGCGGACAGCTACACCGGGGAGCTGTTTTTT
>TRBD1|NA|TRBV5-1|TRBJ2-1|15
CASSTGQGQYNEQFF
TGCGCCAGCAGCACTGGACAGGGACAATACAATGAGCAGTTCTTC
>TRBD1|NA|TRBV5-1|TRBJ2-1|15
CASSSSGGSYNEQFF
TGCGCCAGCAGCTCCTCAGGGGGCTCCTACAATGAGCAGTTCTTC
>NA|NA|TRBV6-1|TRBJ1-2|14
CASSEAGAGSGYTF
TGTGCCAGCAGTGAAGCGGGGGCAGGGTCTGGCTACACCTTC
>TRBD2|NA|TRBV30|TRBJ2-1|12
CAWSLGGNEQFF
TGTGCCTGGAGTTTGGGGGGGAATGAGCAGTTCTTC
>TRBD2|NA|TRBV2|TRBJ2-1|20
CASSDPLGLAGWFSYNEQFF
TGTGCCAGCAGTGATCCCCTGGGACTAGCGGGGTGGTTCTCCTACAATGAGCAGTTCTTC